The T cell receptor (beta chain) under discussion was sequenced for a study of blood T cell repertoires in COVID-19. Study-level information: Sites in the United States, Italy and Spain provided acute and convalescent COVID-19 samples.

As originally analysed: Estimated nucleated cell counts came from reference gene primer amplification. Libraries were prepared by immunoSEQ multiplex PCR; TCRdb keeps only in-frame clonotypes and omits some of them. That table is the source of V, J and clone size, and D and trimming were worked out from the DNA. The sample consists of 30,000 or so clones, around 82% of them appearing once. This clone appeared a single time. The J segment lost 5 bases and the V segment lost 5 bases, leaving 5 bases of the junction unmatched. Germline V gene data show CDR1 as SEHNR and CDR2 as FQNEAQ (reference sequence). CDR3 length: 14 residues.

The sequenced sample was peripheral blood. The origin of this receptor is a man between 50 and 59 years old with acute or convalescent COVID-19. V usage is TRBV7-9 and J usage is TRBJ1-2; 10 bases fit TRBD1. The CDR3: CASSHPGQGYGYTF. The CDR3 DNA sequence: TGTGCCAGCAGCCACCCGGGACAGGGGTATGGCTACACCTTC.